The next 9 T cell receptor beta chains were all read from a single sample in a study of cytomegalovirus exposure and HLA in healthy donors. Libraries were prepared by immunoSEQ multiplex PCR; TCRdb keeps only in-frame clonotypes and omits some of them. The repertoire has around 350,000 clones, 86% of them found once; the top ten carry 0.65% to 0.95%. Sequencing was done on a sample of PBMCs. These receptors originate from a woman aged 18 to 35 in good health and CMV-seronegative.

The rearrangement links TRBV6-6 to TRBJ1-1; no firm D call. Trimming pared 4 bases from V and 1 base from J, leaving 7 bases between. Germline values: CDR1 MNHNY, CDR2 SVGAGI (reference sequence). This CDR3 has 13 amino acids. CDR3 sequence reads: CASSLTGNTEAFF. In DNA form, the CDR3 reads TGTGCCAGCAGTTTGACGGGGAACACTGAAGCTTTCTTT.

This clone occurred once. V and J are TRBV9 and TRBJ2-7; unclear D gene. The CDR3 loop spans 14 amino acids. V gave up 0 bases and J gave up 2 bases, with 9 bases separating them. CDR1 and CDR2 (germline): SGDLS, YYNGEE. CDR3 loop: CASSVDGGPYEQYF. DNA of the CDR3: TGTGCCAGCAGCGTAGATGGCGGTCCCTACGAGCAGTACTTC.

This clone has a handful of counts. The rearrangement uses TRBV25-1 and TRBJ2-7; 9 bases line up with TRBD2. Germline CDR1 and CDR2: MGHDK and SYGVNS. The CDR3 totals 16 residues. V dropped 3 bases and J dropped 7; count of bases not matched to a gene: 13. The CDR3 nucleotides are TGTGCCAGCAGTGACCTCAAGCGGGGGGCCGCCCTGGAGCAGTACTTC. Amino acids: CASSDLKRGAALEQYF.

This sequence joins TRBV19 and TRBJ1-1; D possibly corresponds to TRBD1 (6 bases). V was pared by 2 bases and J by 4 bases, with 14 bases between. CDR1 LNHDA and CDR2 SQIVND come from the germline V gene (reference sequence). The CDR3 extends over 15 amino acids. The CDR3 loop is CASSIYAGALTEAFF. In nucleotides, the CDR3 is TGTGCCAGTAGTATATATGCAGGGGCCCTCACTGAAGCTTTCTTT.

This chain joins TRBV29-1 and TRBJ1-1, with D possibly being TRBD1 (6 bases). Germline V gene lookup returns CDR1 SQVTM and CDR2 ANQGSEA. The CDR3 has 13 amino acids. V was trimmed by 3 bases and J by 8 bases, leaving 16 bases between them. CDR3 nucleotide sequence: TGCAGCGTTGATGTCGTCAGGGGTTCCGAAGCTTTCTTT. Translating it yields CSVDVVRGSEAFF.

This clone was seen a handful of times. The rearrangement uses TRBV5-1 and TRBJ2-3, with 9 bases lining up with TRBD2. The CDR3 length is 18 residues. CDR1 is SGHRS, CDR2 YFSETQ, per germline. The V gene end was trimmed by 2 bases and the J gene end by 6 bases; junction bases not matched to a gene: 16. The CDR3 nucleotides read TGCGCCAGCAGCTTCTCCGCGGGAGGGCCATTGATGCAGGATACGCAGTATTTT. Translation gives CASSFSAGGPLMQDTQYF. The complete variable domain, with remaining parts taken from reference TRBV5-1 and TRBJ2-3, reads KAGVTQTPRYLIKTRGQQVTLSCSPISGHRSVSWYQQTPGQGLQFLFEYFSETQRNKGNFPGRFSGRQFSNSRSEMNVSTLELGDSALYLCASSFSAGGPLMQDTQYFGPGTRLTVL.

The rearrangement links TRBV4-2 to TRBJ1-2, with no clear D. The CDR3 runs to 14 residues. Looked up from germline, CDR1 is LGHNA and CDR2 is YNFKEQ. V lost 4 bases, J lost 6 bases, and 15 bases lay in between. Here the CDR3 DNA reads TGTGCCAGCAGCCGGGCCCGGGGTTCGGATGGCTACACCTTC. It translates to CASSRARGSDGYTF.

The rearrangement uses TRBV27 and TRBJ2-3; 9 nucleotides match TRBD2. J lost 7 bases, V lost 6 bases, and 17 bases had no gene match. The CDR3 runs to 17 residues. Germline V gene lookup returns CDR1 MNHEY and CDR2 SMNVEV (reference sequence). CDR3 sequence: CASSAPGGTSSPYTQYF. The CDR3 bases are TGTGCCAGCAGCGCCCCGGGGGGGACTAGCAGCCCGTATACGCAGTATTTT.

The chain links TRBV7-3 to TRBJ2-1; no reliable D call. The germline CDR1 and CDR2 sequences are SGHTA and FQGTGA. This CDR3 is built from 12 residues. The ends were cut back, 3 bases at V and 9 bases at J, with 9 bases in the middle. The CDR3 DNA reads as TGTGCCAGCAGCTTTGAGGTGGGTGAGCAGTTCTTC. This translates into CASSFEVGEQFF.